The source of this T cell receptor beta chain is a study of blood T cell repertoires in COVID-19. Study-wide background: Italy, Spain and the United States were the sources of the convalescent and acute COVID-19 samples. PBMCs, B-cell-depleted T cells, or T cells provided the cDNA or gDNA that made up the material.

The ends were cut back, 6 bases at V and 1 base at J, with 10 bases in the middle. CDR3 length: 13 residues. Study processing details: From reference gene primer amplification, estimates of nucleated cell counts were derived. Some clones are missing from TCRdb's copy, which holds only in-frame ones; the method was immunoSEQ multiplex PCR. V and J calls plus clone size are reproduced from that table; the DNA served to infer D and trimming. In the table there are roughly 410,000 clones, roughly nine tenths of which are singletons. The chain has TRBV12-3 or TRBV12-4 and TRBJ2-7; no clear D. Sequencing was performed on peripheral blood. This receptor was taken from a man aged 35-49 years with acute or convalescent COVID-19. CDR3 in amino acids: CASSPDGSYEQYF. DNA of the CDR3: TGTGCCAGCAGCCCAGACGGGTCCTACGAGCAGTACTTC.